This T cell receptor beta chain was profiled in a study of a mutant IDH1 vaccine in newly diagnosed glioma. Study summary: Administration of eight vaccinations to patients took place in weeks 1, 3, 5, 7, 11, 15, 19, 23. The study started vaccination 4-6 weeks after radiotherapy alone, or with temozolomide cycles.

Time point given: week 23, last vaccination. Topical imiquimod accompanied each vaccine dose, which consisted of 300 ug of mutant IDH1 20-mer peptide. Libraries were prepared by immunoSEQ multiplex PCR; TCRdb keeps only in-frame clonotypes and omits some of them. The profile covers some 80,000 clones, with more than 80% appearing a single time and 0.6% to 0.95% taken by the ten largest. This CDR3 region has 18 residues. V was trimmed by 2 bases and J by 6 bases, leaving 22 bases between them. Germline values: CDR1 KGHSH, CDR2 LQKENI. To note about this clone: The antigen is not known.

The sequence was obtained from a woman in her 50s with glioma. Here the sequenced sample was PBMCs, taken from a glioma patient whose treatment included an IDH1 peptide vaccine. The V and J genes are TRBV18 and TRBJ2-2; the D is unclear. The CDR3 coding sequence is TGTGCCAGCTCACCATCCTCAGCAGGCTCCTCCGCCGCCGGGGAGCTGTTTTTT. This encodes CASSPSSAGSSAAGELFF.